This T cell receptor (beta chain) was recovered during a study of blood T cell repertoires in COVID-19. Study background: T cells, B-cell-depleted T cells, or PBMCs supplied cDNA or gDNA.

CDR1 and CDR2 (germline): LNHDA, SQIVND (reference sequence). V was cut by 6 bases and J by 2 bases, with 16 bases left in between. The CDR3 is made up of 15 amino acids. Per the study methods: Reference gene primers were amplified, and this amplification served to estimate nucleated cell counts. Measured with immunoSEQ multiplex PCR; TCRdb has only the in-frame clones, and not every one. The DNA was the basis for D and trimming; V, J and clone size are from that table. The table has around 210,000 clones, over 60% seen once. This TCR was recovered from a woman in her 70s with acute or convalescent COVID-19. The chain couples TRBV19 to TRBJ1-2; TRBD1 might be the D (6 bases). Sequenced sample: peripheral blood. The CDR3: CASSLTGQGNYGYTF. The CDR3 DNA sequence: TGTGCCAGTAGCCTCACGGGGCAGGGGAACTATGGCTACACCTTC.